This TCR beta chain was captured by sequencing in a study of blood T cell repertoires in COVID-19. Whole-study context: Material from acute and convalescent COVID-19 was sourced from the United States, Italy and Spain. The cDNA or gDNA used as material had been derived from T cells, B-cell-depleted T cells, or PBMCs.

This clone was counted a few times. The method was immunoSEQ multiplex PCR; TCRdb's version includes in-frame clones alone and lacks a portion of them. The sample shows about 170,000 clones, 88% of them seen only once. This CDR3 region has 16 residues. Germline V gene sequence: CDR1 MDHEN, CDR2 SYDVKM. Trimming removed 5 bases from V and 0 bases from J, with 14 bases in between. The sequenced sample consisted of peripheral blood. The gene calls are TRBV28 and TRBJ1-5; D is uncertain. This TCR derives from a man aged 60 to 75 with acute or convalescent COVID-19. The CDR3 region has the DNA TGTGCCAGCAGTATGGCAGGCGCTTATAGCAATCAGCCCCAGCATTTT. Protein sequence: CASSMAGAYSNQPQHF.